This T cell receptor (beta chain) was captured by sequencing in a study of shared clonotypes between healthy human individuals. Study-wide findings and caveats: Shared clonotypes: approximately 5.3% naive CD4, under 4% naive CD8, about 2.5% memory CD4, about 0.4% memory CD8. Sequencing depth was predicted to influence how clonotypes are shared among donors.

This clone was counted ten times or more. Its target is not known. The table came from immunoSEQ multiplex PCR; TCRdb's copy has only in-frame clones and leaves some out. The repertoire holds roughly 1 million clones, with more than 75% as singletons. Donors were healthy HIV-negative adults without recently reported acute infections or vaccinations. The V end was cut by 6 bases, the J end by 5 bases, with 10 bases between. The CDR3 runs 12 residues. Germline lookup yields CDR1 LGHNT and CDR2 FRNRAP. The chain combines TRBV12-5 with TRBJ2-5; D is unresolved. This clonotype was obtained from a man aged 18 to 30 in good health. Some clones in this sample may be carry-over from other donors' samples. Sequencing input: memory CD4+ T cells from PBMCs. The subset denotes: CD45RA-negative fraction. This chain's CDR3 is CASGGPDETQYF. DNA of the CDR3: TGTGCTAGTGGAGGGCCCGATGAGACCCAGTACTTC.